Following are 26 T cell receptor beta chains from one sample sequenced in a study of Ad26.COV2.S vaccination and SARS-CoV-2 variants. Repertoires were generated with immunoSEQ multiplex PCR, while TCRdb's copy carries only in-frame clones and drops some. Of about 350,000 clones listed, roughly 94% are singletons. Material: peripheral blood, obtained after recovery from COVID-19. All receptors derive from a human donor who had recovered from COVID-19.

Note on this clone: The same CDR3 also results from other DNA sequences found in this sample. The CDR3 here is CASSLAGYEAFF. The CDR3 nucleotides are TGCGCCAGCAGCTTGGCAGGGTATGAAGCTTTCTTT. This chain joins TRBV5-1 and TRBJ1-1; D might be TRBD1 (5 bases). Germline V gives CDR1 SGHRS, CDR2 YFSETQ. This CDR3 has 12 amino acids. V was trimmed by 0 bases and J by 7 bases, leaving 7 bases between them.

The rearrangement links TRBV18 to TRBJ2-2, with D perhaps matching TRBD1 (5 bases). V was trimmed by 3 bases and J by 6 bases, leaving 20 bases between them. Germline values: CDR1 KGHSH, CDR2 LQKENI. CDR3 length: 17 amino acids. CDR3: CASSPGQRTRMAGELFF. In DNA, the CDR3 is TGTGCCAGCTCACCGGGGCAGAGGACCCGGATGGCCGGGGAGCTGTTTTTT.

This clone has only one observation. The CDR3 here is CASYGQESNQPQHF. For the CDR3, the DNA is TGTGCCAGCTATGGACAGGAGAGCAATCAGCCCCAGCATTTT. This chain uses TRBV2 with TRBJ1-5; 7 bases fit TRBD1. J gave up 1 base and V 8 bases, and 5 bases lay outside the gene matches. CDR1 SNHLY and CDR2 FYNNEI come from the germline V gene. There are 14 residues in the CDR3.

This chain connects TRBV4-1 to TRBJ2-2; D is unresolved. V lost 4 bases and J lost 8, with 14 bases in between. The CDR3 length is 14 residues. Looked up from germline, CDR1 is MGHRA and CDR2 is YSYEKL. Here the CDR3 reads CASSLLLLPGELFF. CDR3 nucleotides: TGCGCCAGCAGCCTTCTACTACTTCCTGGGGAGCTGTTTTTT.

This clone was counted a few times. The chain carries TRBV18 and TRBJ2-1; D perhaps matches TRBD2 (6 bases). Trimming stripped 0 bases from V and 9 bases from J, with 9 bases between. This CDR3 comprises 13 residues. Germline-derived CDR1 and CDR2 are KGHSH and LQKENI. CDR3 nucleotides: TGTGCCAGCTCACCACCGCCCGGGGGTGAGCAGTTCTTC. It specifies CASSPPPGGEQFF.

The V gene is TRBV19, the J gene TRBJ2-7; TRBD1 matches 9 bases. The CDR3 is 18 amino acids. V dropped 2 bases and J dropped 3; count of bases not matched to a gene: 14. CDR1 is LNHDA, CDR2 SQIVND, per germline (reference sequence). CDR3 DNA: TGTGCCAGTAGTATACTGGACCGGGACAGGGCACCACACTACGAGCAGTACTTC. Its translation: CASSILDRDRAPHYEQYF.

The count of this clone is one. This chain connects TRBV4-3 to TRBJ1-6; D is uncertain. V gave up 0 bases and J gave up 11 bases, with 8 bases separating them. Germline V CDR1 and CDR2: LGHNA, YSLEER. The CDR3 runs to 13 residues. DNA of the CDR3: TGCGCCAGCAGCCAAGAGGATGGTACACCCCTCCACTTT. It specifies CASSQEDGTPLHF.

This sequence joins TRBV19 and TRBJ1-1, with D possibly TRBD1 on 6 matching bases. The germline V gene encodes CDR1 LNHDA and CDR2 SQIVND (reference sequence). Between the trimmed V and J ends, which lost 6 bases and 4 bases, there was a span of 18 bases. The CDR3 contains 15 residues. The CDR3 spells CASSDRGRGSTEAFF. The DNA for the CDR3 is TGTGCCAGTAGCGACCGTGGCAGGGGCTCCACTGAAGCTTTCTTT.

This clone is a singleton in its sample. This chain links TRBV3-1 (or the pseudogene TRBV3-2) with TRBJ2-5, with 9 bases identical to TRBD2. The J segment lost 5 bases and the V segment lost 4 bases, leaving 17 bases of the junction unmatched. CDR3 length: 18 amino acids. Germline assignment: CDR1 LGHDT and CDR2 YNNKEL (reference sequence). The CDR3 sequence is CASSLRPPTSGLGETQYF. The CDR3 DNA reads as TGTGCCAGCAGCCTCCGTCCTCCGACTAGCGGCCTAGGGGAGACCCAGTACTTC.

This chain uses TRBV10-1 with TRBJ1-2; D is perhaps TRBD1 (5 bases). This CDR3 region has 15 residues. Per the germline V gene, CDR1 is WNHNN and CDR2 is SYGVQD (reference sequence). Trimming pared 3 bases from V and 6 bases from J, leaving 17 bases between. The CDR3 nucleotides are TGCGCCAGCAGTGACCGCCGGGACGGACGAGATGGCTACACCTTC. The encoded protein is CASSDRRDGRDGYTF.

This clone was picked up a small number of times. At one boundary the junction diverges from the germline segment, which might be a read error. The chain carries TRBV7-7 and TRBJ2-2, with D possibly matching TRBD2 (5 bases). This CDR3 region has 16 residues. CDR1 is SSHAT, CDR2 FNYEAQ, per germline (reference sequence). CDR3 sequence reads: CASSPRVGQNTGELFF. Here the CDR3 DNA reads TGTGCTAGCAGCCCGAGGGTTGGGCAGAACACCGGGGAGCTGTTTTTT.

This clone was recorded only once. The chain carries TRBV27 and TRBJ1-1; D remains unclear. The germline V gene has CDR1 MNHEY and CDR2 SMNVEV (reference sequence). With 10 bases removed from V and 4 bases from J, the gap between germline ends came to 16 bases. The CDR3 is made up of 13 amino acids. The chain's CDR3 is CATQSVKSTEAFF. CDR3 nucleotides: TGTGCCACCCAATCGGTCAAAAGCACTGAAGCTTTCTTT.

The chain couples TRBV7-9 to TRBJ2-3; tentatively, D is TRBD1 (5 bases). Germline V gene data show CDR1 as SEHNR and CDR2 as FQNEAQ (reference sequence). V gave up 6 bases and J gave up 7 bases, with 11 bases separating them. The CDR3 is 12 amino acids. The CDR3 loop is CASSSDTYTQYF. The CDR3 nucleotides are TGTGCCAGCAGTTCGGACACCTATACGCAGTATTTT.

This chain links TRBV5-8 with TRBJ2-3; 8 bases line up with TRBD2. CDR1 SGHTS and CDR2 YDEGEE come from the germline V gene. The CDR3 totals 17 residues. Unmatched junction bases numbered 14, after V lost 3 bases and J lost 5 bases. The CDR3 spells CASSSGMRGLAKDTQYF. CDR3 in DNA: TGTGCCAGCAGCTCGGGTATGCGCGGACTAGCAAAAGATACGCAGTATTTT.

The CDR3 DNA reads TGTGCCAGCAGCTTAGGGGTGTTCACCGGGGAGCTGTTTTTT. It yields the protein CASSLGVFTGELFF. The chain carries TRBV7-2 and TRBJ2-2; D remains ambiguous. CDR1 is SGHTA, CDR2 FQGNSA, per germline. V lost 1 base and J lost 4, with 7 bases in between. The CDR3 covers 14 residues.

This clone occurred once. This chain connects TRBV4-1 to TRBJ2-5; no clear D gene. V lost 2 bases and J 1 base, leaving 5 bases between the germline ends. CDR1 is MGHRA and CDR2 is YSYEKL in the germline V gene. CDR3 size: 13 residues. The CDR3 reads CASSQQPQETQYF. The CDR3 DNA is TGCGCCAGCAGCCAACAGCCCCAAGAGACCCAGTACTTC.

The chain has TRBV5-5 and TRBJ2-3, with TRBD2 matching 7 bases. Germline V gene sequence: CDR1 SGHKS, CDR2 YYEKEE (reference sequence). The CDR3 spans 15 residues. After removal of 4 bases from V and 0 bases from J, the junction contained 5 bases not matched to a gene. The CDR3 loop is CASSASGSSTDTQYF. The DNA of the CDR3 is TGTGCCAGCAGCGCTAGCGGTTCTAGCACAGATACGCAGTATTTT.

The chain carries TRBV20-1 and TRBJ1-1; the D is unclear. The V and J ends lost 2 bases and 8 bases respectively, with 6 bases between them. CDR1 is DFQATT, CDR2 SNEGSKA, per germline (reference sequence). The CDR3 totals 10 residues. The CDR3 is CSARSYEAFF. CDR3 bases: TGCAGTGCTAGAAGCTACGAAGCTTTCTTT.

The CDR3 here is CASSQGAKMNTEAFF. CDR3 DNA: TGTGCCAGCAGCCAGGGGGCGAAGATGAACACTGAAGCTTTCTTT. V is TRBV3-1 (or the pseudogene TRBV3-2) and J is TRBJ1-1, with D tentatively TRBD1 (6 bases). The CDR3 has 15 amino acids. Trimming pared 3 bases from V and 0 bases from J, leaving 11 bases between. Germline CDR1 reads LGHDT; CDR2 reads YNNKEL (reference sequence).

The chain is built from TRBV10-3 and TRBJ1-4, with no clear D. CDR3 length equals 15 residues. V lost 0 bases and J lost 3, with 8 bases in between. Germline V gene lookup returns CDR1 ENHRY and CDR2 SYGVKD. The CDR3 DNA sequence: TGTGCCATCAGTGAGTCCCTTTACTCTAATGAAAAACTGTTTTTT. Its translation: CAISESLYSNEKLFF.

The chain employs TRBV12-5 and TRBJ1-1; maybe TRBD1 (5 bases). Germline V gene lookup returns CDR1 LGHNT and CDR2 FRNRAP. There are 19 residues in the CDR3. V dropped 0 bases and J dropped 3 bases, with 23 bases sitting between them. CDR3 DNA sequence: TGTGCTAGTGGTTTGGTACGGGAGGGGAACCTTAGGTGGTACACTGAAGCTTTCTTT. The encoded protein is CASGLVREGNLRWYTEAFF.

In this sample, this clone turned up once. The chain employs TRBV6-5 and TRBJ2-7; no clear D. Germline CDR1 and CDR2: MNHEY and SVGAGI. With 5 bases removed from V and 6 bases from J, the gap between germline ends came to 11 bases. The CDR3 is 12 residues long. The CDR3 is CASSPPWREQYF. The CDR3 DNA reads TGTGCCAGCAGTCCACCTTGGCGCGAGCAGTACTTC.

The genes are TRBV13 and TRBJ1-2, with D hard to call. Germline V gene lookup returns CDR1 PRHDT and CDR2 FYEKMQ (reference sequence). The CDR3 length is 13 residues. Trimming stripped 2 bases from V and 2 bases from J, with 6 bases between. The CDR3 reads CASSLQANYGYTF. CDR3 sequence (DNA): TGTGCCAGCAGCTTACAGGCCAACTATGGCTACACCTTC. The full variable domain, with the rest looked up from reference TRBV13 and TRBJ1-2, is AAGVIQSPRHLIKEKRETATLKCYPIPRHDTVYWYQQGPGQDPQFLISFYEKMQSDKGSIPDRFSAQQFSDYHSELNMSSLELGDSALYFCASSLQANYGYTFGSGTRLTVV.

The chain uses TRBV3-1 (or the pseudogene TRBV3-2) and TRBJ1-1, with TRBD1 as a possible D gene (5 bases). The CDR3 runs 12 residues. CDR1 and CDR2 from the germline V gene are LGHDT and YNNKEL (reference sequence). The V and J ends lost 2 bases and 5 bases respectively, with 6 bases between them. Written as DNA, the CDR3 is TGTGCCAGCAGCCAAAAGGGGACTGAAGCTTTCTTT. Translation gives CASSQKGTEAFF.

DNA of the CDR3: TGTGCCAGCTCACGCACAGGGAATGTATTTTCACCCCTCCACTTT. This codes for CASSRTGNVFSPLHF. The chain combines TRBV18 with TRBJ1-6; possibly TRBD1 for D (6 bases). Germline values: CDR1 KGHSH, CDR2 LQKENI. The CDR3 contains 15 residues. Trimming removed 4 bases at V and 9 bases at J, with 16 bases between.

This chain connects TRBV12-5 to TRBJ2-2; 7 bases map to TRBD2. CDR3 size: 18 residues. V lost 5 bases and J lost 1; bases outside the gene matches: 13. Per the germline V gene, CDR1 is LGHNT and CDR2 is FRNRAP. CDR3 protein: CASGPPSRGIENTGELFF. As DNA, the CDR3 is TGTGCTAGTGGTCCCCCCTCGCGGGGGATAGAGAACACCGGGGAGCTGTTTTTT.